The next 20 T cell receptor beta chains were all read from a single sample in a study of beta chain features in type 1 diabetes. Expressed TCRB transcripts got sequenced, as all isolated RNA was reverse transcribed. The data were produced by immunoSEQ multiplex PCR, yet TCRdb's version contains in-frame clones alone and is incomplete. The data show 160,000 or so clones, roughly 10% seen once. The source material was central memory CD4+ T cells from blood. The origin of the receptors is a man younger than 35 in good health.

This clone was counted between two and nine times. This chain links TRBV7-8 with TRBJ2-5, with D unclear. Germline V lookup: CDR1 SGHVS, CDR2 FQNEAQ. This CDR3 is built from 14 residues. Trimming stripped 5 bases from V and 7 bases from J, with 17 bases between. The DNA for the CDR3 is TGTGCCAGCAGCGGCATCAGGAACTCGGGGACCCAGTACTTC. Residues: CASSGIRNSGTQYF.

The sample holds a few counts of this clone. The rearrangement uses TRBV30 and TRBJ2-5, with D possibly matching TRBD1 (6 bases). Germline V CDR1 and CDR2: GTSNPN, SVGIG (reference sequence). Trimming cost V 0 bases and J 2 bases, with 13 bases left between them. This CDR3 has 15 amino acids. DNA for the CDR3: TGTGCCTGGAGTGTATCCAGGGGTCGACAAGAGACCCAGTACTTC. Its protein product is CAWSVSRGRQETQYF.

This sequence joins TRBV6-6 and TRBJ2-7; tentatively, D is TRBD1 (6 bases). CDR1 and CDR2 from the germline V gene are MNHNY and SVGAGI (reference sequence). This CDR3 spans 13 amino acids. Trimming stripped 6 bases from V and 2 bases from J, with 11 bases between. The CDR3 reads CASRTGQTYEQYF. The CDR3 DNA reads TGTGCCAGCAGAACCGGACAGACCTACGAGCAGTACTTC.

The CDR3 DNA reads as TGTGCCAGCTCACCACGGCCTGACACCGGGGAGCTGTTTTTT. It yields the protein CASSPRPDTGELFF. The chain links TRBV18 to TRBJ2-2; no clear D. CDR1 and CDR2 from the germline V gene are KGHSH and LQKENI. The CDR3 totals 14 residues. Trimming removed 1 base from V and 3 bases from J, with 6 bases in between.

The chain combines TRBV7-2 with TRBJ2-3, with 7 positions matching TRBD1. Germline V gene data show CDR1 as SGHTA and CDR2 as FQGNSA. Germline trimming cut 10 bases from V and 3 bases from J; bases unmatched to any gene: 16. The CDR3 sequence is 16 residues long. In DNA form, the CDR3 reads TGTGCCACTCAGCTTATAGGAGACAGGGCGACAGATACGCAGTATTTT. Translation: CATQLIGDRATDTQYF.

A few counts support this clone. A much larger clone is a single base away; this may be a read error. CDR3 protein: CASSRDSYEQYF. DNA of the CDR3: TGTGCCAGCAGCCGCGACAGCTACGAGCAGTACTTC. The chain combines TRBV14 with TRBJ2-7; TRBD1 might be the D (5 bases). CDR1 is SGHDN and CDR2 is FVKESK in the germline V gene. V lost 4 bases and J lost 3, with 7 bases in between. The CDR3 has 12 amino acids. Using reference TRBV14 and TRBJ2-7 for the parts outside the CDR3, the full variable domain is EAGVTQFPSHSVIEKGQTVTLRCDPISGHDNLYWYRRVMGKEIKFLLHFVKESKQDESGMPNNRFLAERTGGTYSTLKVQPAELEDSGVYFCASSRDSYEQYFGPGTRLTVT.

The DNA of the CDR3 is TGTGCCAGCAGCCCCAGACTAGCACTACAGGGTGAGCAGTTCTTC. It codes for CASSPRLALQGEQFF. V is TRBV11-1 and J is TRBJ2-1, with D perhaps matching TRBD2 (7 bases). This CDR3 has 15 residues. In germline, CDR1 is SGHAT, CDR2 FQDESV (reference sequence). Trimming pared 5 bases from V and 9 bases from J, leaving 20 bases between.

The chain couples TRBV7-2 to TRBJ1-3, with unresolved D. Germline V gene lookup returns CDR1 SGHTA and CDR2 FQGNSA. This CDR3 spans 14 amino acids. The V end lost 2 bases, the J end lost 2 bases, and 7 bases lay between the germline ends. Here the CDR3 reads CASSLIRPGNTIYF. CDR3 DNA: TGTGCCAGCAGCTTAATAAGGCCTGGAAACACCATATATTTT. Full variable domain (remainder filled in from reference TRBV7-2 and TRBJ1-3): GAGVSQSPSNKVTEKGKDVELRCDPISGHTALYWYRQSLGQGLEFLIYFQGNSAPDKSGLPSDRFSAERTGGSVSTLTIQRTQQEDSAVYLCASSLIRPGNTIYFGEGSWLTVV.

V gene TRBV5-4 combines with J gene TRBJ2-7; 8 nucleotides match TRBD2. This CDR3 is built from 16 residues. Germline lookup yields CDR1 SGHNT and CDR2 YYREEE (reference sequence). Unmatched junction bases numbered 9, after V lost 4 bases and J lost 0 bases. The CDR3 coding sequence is TGTGCCAGCAGCCCAGCGGGGGAAAGGCTCTCCTACGAGCAGTACTTC. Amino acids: CASSPAGERLSYEQYF.

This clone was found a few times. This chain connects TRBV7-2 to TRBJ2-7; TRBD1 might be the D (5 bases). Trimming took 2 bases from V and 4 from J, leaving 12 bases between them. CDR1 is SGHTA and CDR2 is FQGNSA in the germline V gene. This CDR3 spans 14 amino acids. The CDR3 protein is CASSLNAGPYEQYF. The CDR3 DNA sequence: TGTGCCAGCAGCTTAAATGCAGGGCCATACGAGCAGTACTTC.

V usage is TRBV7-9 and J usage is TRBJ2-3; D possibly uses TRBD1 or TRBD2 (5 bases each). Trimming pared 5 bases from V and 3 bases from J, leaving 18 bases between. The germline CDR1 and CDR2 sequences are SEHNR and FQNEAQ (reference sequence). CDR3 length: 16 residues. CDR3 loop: CASSPSAGTQTDTQYF. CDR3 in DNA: TGTGCCAGCAGCCCCTCTGCCGGGACCCAAACAGATACGCAGTATTTT.

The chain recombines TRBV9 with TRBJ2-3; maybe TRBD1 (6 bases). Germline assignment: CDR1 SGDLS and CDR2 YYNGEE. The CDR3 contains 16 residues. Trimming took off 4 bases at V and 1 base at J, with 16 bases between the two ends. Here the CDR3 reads CASSSGNRQGTDTQYF. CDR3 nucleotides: TGTGCCAGCAGCTCGGGTAACCGACAGGGCACAGATACGCAGTATTTT.

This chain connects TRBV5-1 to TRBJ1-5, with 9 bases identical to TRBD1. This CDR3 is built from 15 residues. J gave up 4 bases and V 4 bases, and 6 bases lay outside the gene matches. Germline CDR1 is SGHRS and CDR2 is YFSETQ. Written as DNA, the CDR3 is TGCGCCAGCAGCGTCGGGACAGGGAGAAATCAGCCCCAGCATTTT. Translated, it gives CASSVGTGRNQPQHF.

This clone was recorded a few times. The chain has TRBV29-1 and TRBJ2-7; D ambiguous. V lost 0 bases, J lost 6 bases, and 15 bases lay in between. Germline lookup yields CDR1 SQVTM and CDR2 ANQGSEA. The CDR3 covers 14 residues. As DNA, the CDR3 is TGCAGCGTTGAAGAAGGACGCCCTGGAACCGAGCAGTACTTC. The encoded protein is CSVEEGRPGTEQYF.

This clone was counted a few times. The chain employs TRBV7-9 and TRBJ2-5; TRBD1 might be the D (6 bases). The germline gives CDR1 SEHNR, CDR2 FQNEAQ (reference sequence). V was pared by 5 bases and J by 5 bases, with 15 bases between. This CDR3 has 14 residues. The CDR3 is CASSQDVGAETQYF. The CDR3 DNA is TGTGCCAGCAGCCAAGATGTGGGGGCGGAGACCCAGTACTTC.

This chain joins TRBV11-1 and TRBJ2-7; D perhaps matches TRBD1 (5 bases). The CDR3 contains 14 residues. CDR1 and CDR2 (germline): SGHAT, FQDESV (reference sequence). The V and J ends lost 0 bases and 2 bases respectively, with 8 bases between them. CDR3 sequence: CASSLAQGTYEQYF. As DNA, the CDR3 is TGTGCCAGCAGCTTAGCTCAGGGAACCTACGAGCAGTACTTC.

In DNA form, the CDR3 reads TGTGCCAGCAGTTCTGGATACAGGGGAAATGGCTACACCTTC. Amino acid sequence: CASSSGYRGNGYTF. The V gene is TRBV28, the J gene TRBJ1-2, with 7 bases aligning to TRBD1. Trimming cost V 4 bases and J 6 bases; bases outside gene matches: 8. Per the germline V gene, CDR1 is MDHEN and CDR2 is SYDVKM. The CDR3 runs 14 residues.

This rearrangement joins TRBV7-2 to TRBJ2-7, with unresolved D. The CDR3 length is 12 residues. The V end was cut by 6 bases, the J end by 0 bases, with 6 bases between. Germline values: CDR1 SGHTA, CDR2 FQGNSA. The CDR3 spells CASREASYEQYF. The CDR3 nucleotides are TGTGCCAGCAGAGAGGCCTCCTACGAGCAGTACTTC.

CDR3 loop: CAWRPPWGDSNQPQHF. CDR3 bases: TGTGCCTGGAGGCCTCCGTGGGGAGATAGCAATCAGCCCCAGCATTTT. This chain links TRBV30 with TRBJ1-5, with D unclear. The CDR3 loop spans 16 amino acids. Germline CDR1 GTSNPN, CDR2 SVGIG (reference sequence). The V end lost 3 bases, the J end lost 0 bases, and 15 bases lay between the germline ends.

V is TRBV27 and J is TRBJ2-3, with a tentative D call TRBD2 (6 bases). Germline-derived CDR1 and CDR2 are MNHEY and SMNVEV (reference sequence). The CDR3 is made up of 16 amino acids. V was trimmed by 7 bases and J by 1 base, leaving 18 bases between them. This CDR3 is CASTPLGRSRTDTQYF. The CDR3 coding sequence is TGTGCCAGCACCCCTTTAGGGAGGTCTCGCACAGATACGCAGTATTTT.